This T cell receptor beta chain comes out of a study of cytomegalovirus exposure and HLA in healthy donors. The study, taken as a whole, reports: The classifier was said to identify cytomegalovirus status with high specificity and sensitivity. Later analysis identified a missense DCLRE1C variant that was linked to TCR beta V- and J-gene trimming.

Turning to this clone: Antigen: not known.

The PCR used 60 Vbeta and 13 Jbeta primers. Repertoires were generated with immunoSEQ multiplex PCR, while TCRdb's copy carries only in-frame clones and drops some. The table lists approximately 170,000 clones, 65% to 85% of them singletons. Germline-derived CDR1 and CDR2 are SGHAT and FQNNGV. The V gene lost 1 base and the J gene lost 2 bases, with 9 bases spanning the gap. The CDR3 is 14 residues long. Healthy people donating bone marrow made up the donors. This chain links TRBV11-2 with TRBJ2-7; no reliable D call. Sample: PBMCs. The source of this sequence is a boy aged 2 to 9 in good health and CMV-seronegative. CDR3 region: CASSLGRLTYEQYF. Here the CDR3 DNA reads TGTGCCAGCAGCTTAGGTCGACTGACCTACGAGCAGTACTTC.